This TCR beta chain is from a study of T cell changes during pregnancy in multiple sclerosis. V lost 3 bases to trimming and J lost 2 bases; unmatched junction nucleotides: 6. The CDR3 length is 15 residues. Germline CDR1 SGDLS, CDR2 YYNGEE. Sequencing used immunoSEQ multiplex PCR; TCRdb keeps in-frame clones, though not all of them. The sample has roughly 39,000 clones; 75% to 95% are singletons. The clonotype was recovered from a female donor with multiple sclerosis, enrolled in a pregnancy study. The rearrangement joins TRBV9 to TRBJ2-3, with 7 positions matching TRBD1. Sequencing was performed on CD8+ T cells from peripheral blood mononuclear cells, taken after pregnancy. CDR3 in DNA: TGTGCCAGCAGCGAGGGGGACAGCCTCACAGATACGCAGTATTTT. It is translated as CASSEGDSLTDTQYF.